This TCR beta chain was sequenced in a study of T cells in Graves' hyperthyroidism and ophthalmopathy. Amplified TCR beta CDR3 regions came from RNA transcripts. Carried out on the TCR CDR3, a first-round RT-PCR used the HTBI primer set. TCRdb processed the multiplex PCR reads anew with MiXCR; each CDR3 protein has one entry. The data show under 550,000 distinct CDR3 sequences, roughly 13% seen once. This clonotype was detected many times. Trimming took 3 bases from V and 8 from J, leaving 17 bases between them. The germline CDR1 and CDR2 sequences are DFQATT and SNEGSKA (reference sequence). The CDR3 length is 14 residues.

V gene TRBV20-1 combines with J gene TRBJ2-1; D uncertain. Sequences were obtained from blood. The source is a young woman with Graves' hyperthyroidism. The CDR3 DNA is TGCAGTGCTAGGGTAGAGGCTAGGCGCGATGAGCAGTTCTTC. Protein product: CSARVEARRDEQFF.